This entry lists 2 T cell receptor beta chains sequenced from one sample in a study of OX40 agonist ivuxolimab in advanced cancers. Sequencing was performed with immunoSEQ multiplex PCR; in TCRdb, only in-frame clones are kept and a portion is missing. The sample carries about 98,000 clones, about 92% recorded once. This specimen was CD4+ or CD8+ T cells sorted from blood, taken in a trial of the OX40 agonist ivuxolimab. These TCRs come from an adult with an advanced solid tumor such as melanoma, head and neck, liver or kidney cancer.

This rearrangement joins TRBV6-5 to TRBJ1-2; no firm D call. CDR1 and CDR2 (germline): MNHEY, SVGAGI. The V gene lost 2 bases and the J gene lost 4 bases, with 8 bases spanning the gap. CDR3 length: 13 residues. The CDR3 region is CASSYRARYGYTF. In DNA form, the CDR3 reads TGTGCCAGCAGTTACCGGGCCCGCTATGGCTACACCTTC.

The V call is TRBV11-2, the J call TRBJ1-1; D unresolved. The V end lost 8 bases, the J end lost 0 bases, and 7 bases lay between the germline ends. Germline loops: CDR1 SGHAT, CDR2 FQNNGV. The CDR3 has 12 residues. The CDR3 reads CASQSMNTEAFF. For the CDR3, the DNA is TGTGCCAGCCAATCAATGAACACTGAAGCTTTCTTT.